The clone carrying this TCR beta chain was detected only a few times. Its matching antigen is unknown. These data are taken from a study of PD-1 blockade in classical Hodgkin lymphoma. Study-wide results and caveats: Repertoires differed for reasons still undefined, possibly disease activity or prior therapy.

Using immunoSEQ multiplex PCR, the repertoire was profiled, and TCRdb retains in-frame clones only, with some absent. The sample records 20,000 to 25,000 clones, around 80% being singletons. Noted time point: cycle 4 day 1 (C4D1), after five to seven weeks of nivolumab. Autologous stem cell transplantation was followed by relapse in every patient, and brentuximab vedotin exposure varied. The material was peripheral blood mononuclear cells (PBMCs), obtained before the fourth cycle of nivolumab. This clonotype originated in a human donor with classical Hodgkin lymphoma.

CDR3 coding DNA: TGCGCCAGCAGTTTAATTGGGGATTTGAAAAACAATGAGCAGTTCTTC. Protein: CASSLIGDLKNNEQFF. The chain joins TRBV5-1 to TRBJ2-1, with D hard to call. Germline V gene sequence: CDR1 SGHRS, CDR2 YFSETQ. This CDR3 is built from 16 residues. The V end lost 5 bases, the J end lost 5 bases, and 20 bases lay between the germline ends.